The clone carrying this TCR beta chain was observed once. In the authors' workflow: Amplification of reference gene primers was used by the study to estimate nucleated cell counts. Data came from immunoSEQ multiplex PCR; TCRdb stores just in-frame clones and leaves some out. The V and J calls and clone size are taken from that table; D and trimming were inferred from the DNA. The repertoire holds 170,000 or so clones, 80% to 85% seen once, with 2.9% in the top ten. These data are taken from a study of blood T cell repertoires in COVID-19. Study background: Italy, Spain and the United States were the sources of the convalescent and acute COVID-19 samples. Sample material is recorded as cDNA or gDNA derived from T cells, B-cell-depleted T cells, or PBMCs.

The CDR3 spans 14 residues. Germline V gene data show CDR1 as SGHNT and CDR2 as YYREEE (reference sequence). The ends were cut back, 0 bases at V and 2 bases at J, with 7 bases in the middle. V usage is TRBV5-4 and J usage is TRBJ2-3; D is undetermined. The clonotype was recovered from a woman in her sixties or seventies with acute or convalescent COVID-19. The sample was peripheral blood. The CDR3 reads CASSLDRNTDTQYF. The CDR3 DNA reads TGTGCCAGCAGCTTGGACAGAAACACAGATACGCAGTATTTT.